These 21 T cell receptor beta chains were all obtained from the same sample, sequenced in a study of blood T cell repertoires in COVID-19. The data were produced by immunoSEQ multiplex PCR, yet TCRdb's version contains in-frame clones alone and is incomplete. Of about 86,000 clones listed, approximately 79% are singletons. Sequences were obtained from peripheral blood. The receptors come from a man between 65 and 85 years old with acute or convalescent COVID-19.

V is TRBV6-5 and J is TRBJ1-2; 8 bases agree with TRBD1. V lost 6 bases and J lost 8; bases outside the gene matches: 5. There are 12 residues in the CDR3. Germline values: CDR1 MNHEY, CDR2 SVGAGI. CDR3 amino acids: CASRGQARGYTF. In DNA form, the CDR3 reads TGTGCCAGCAGGGGACAGGCTCGAGGCTACACCTTC.

The CDR3 spells CASSRGGAFAFF. For the CDR3, the DNA is TGTGCCAGCAGCAGAGGGGGGGCGTTTGCTTTCTTT. The gene calls are TRBV21-1 and TRBJ1-1. TRBV21-1 is designated a pseudogene. This CDR3 has 12 amino acids.

The chain couples TRBV28 to TRBJ1-5, with 12 bases matching TRBD1. The germline V gene encodes CDR1 MDHEN and CDR2 SYDVKM. The CDR3 totals 18 residues. The ends lost 8 bases at V and 2 bases at J; junction bases unmatched: 13. The CDR3 here is CASGSGQGAVGGNQPQHF. The CDR3 DNA reads TGTGCCAGCGGCTCGGGACAGGGGGCGGTGGGTGGCAATCAGCCCCAGCATTTT.

The rearrangement links TRBV2 to TRBJ2-2; D is unresolved. The ends were cut back, 3 bases at V and 2 bases at J, with 7 bases in the middle. Germline V CDR1 and CDR2: SNHLY, FYNNEI. This CDR3 spans 14 amino acids. This CDR3 is CASSEKRNTGELFF. The CDR3, as DNA: TGTGCCAGCAGTGAGAAGAGAAACACCGGGGAGCTGTTTTTT.

The chain carries TRBV6-1 and TRBJ2-1, with TRBD1 identical over 7 bases. CDR3 size: 15 residues. V lost 3 bases, J lost 1 base, and 3 bases stayed unmatched. The germline CDR1 and CDR2 sequences are MNHNS and SASEGT. This chain's CDR3 is CASSDDRASYNEQFF. The CDR3 region has the DNA TGTGCCAGCAGTGACGACAGGGCGTCCTACAATGAGCAGTTCTTC.

V is TRBV15 and J is TRBJ2-7; 9 bases are shared with TRBD1. CDR1 LNHNV and CDR2 YYDKDF come from the germline V gene (reference sequence). The length of the CDR3 is 15 residues. V shed 0 bases and J 7 bases; nucleotides not matched to a gene: 7. This CDR3 reads CATSRDRTGVREQYF. The CDR3 bases are TGTGCCACCAGCAGAGATAGGACAGGGGTGAGGGAGCAGTACTTC.

The chain is built from TRBV3-1 (or the pseudogene TRBV3-2) and TRBJ1-1, with D unresolved. CDR1 is LGHDT and CDR2 is YNNKEL in the germline V gene (reference sequence). This CDR3 is 14 amino acids long. Deletions cut 2 bases from V and 1 base from J, with 8 bases between. CDR3 bases: TGTGCCAGCAGCCAAACAGAGAGGAACACTGAAGCTTTCTTT. It is translated as CASSQTERNTEAFF.

This chain uses TRBV20-1 with TRBJ2-7; tentatively, D is TRBD1 (5 bases). CDR1 is DFQATT, CDR2 SNEGSKA, per germline (reference sequence). Between the trimmed V and J ends, which lost 3 bases and 6 bases, there was a span of 9 bases. The CDR3 is 11 residues long. CDR3 protein: CSASTGPEQYV. As DNA, the CDR3 is TGCAGTGCTAGCACAGGACCCGAGCAGTACGTC.

The V gene is TRBV2, the J gene TRBJ1-3; D call uncertain. The germline V and J ends were trimmed by 3 bases and 1 base, with 13 bases remaining between them. Germline CDR1 is SNHLY and CDR2 is FYNNEI. The CDR3 runs 16 residues. Here the CDR3 reads CASSEFGSPSGNTIYF. In DNA form, the CDR3 reads TGTGCCAGCAGTGAGTTTGGCAGTCCATCTGGAAACACCATATATTTT.

The rearrangement links TRBV6-1 to TRBJ1-1; TRBD1 might be the D (6 bases). The CDR3 has 16 amino acids. Trimming took 2 bases from V and 1 from J, leaving 14 bases between them. CDR1 MNHNS and CDR2 SASEGT come from the germline V gene. CDR3 in amino acids: CASSERGGLGNTEAFF. In nucleotides, the CDR3 is TGTGCCAGCAGTGAAAGGGGGGGACTGGGGAACACTGAAGCTTTCTTT.

This rearrangement joins TRBV3-1 (or the pseudogene TRBV3-2) to TRBJ1-1; D remains unclear. Per germline, CDR1 LGHDT and CDR2 YNNKEL (reference sequence). This CDR3 contains 13 residues. Trimming took 1 base from V and 3 from J, leaving 6 bases between them. The CDR3 nucleotides read TGTGCCAGCAGCCAAGGGACTCACACTGAAGCTTTCTTT. This translates into CASSQGTHTEAFF.

The rearrangement joins TRBV6-5 to TRBJ1-2, with no clear D. From germline, CDR1 is MNHEY and CDR2 SVGAGI. The CDR3 loop spans 15 amino acids. Trimming shortened V by 6 bases and J by 4 bases, and 18 bases separated the two germline ends. As DNA, the CDR3 is TGTGCCAGCAGACGGTCAGCGGGCCCCTCCTATGGCTACACCTTC. Translation: CASRRSAGPSYGYTF.

In regard to this clone: A much larger clone differs from this one at a single base, so this may be a read error. The J gene is TRBJ1-3, the V gene TRBV2, with a weak D call TRBD1 (6 bases). The CDR3 spans 13 residues. The V and J ends lost 8 bases and 0 bases respectively, with 8 bases between them. Germline lookup yields CDR1 SNHLY and CDR2 FYNNEI. CDR3 in DNA: TGTGCCAGCGGACAGAGCTCTGGAAACACCATATATTTT. Its translation is CASGQSSGNTIYF.

This chain uses TRBV5-5 with TRBJ2-2; perhaps TRBD2 as D (5 bases). Looked up from germline, CDR1 is SGHKS and CDR2 is YYEKEE (reference sequence). The V end was cut by 0 bases, the J end by 2 bases, with 14 bases between. CDR3 length: 17 residues. CDR3 in DNA: TGTGCCAGCAGCTTGGCCAGCGGCAGGCTTAACACCGGGGAGCTGTTTTTT. Amino acids: CASSLASGRLNTGELFF.

The V gene is TRBV5-5, the J gene TRBJ2-5; D uncertain. Germline V gene data show CDR1 as SGHKS and CDR2 as YYEKEE (reference sequence). The CDR3 has 14 amino acids. The V gene lost 0 bases and the J gene lost 1 base, with 7 bases spanning the gap. The CDR3 DNA is TGTGCCAGCAGCTTGGCTTCCGGCCAAGAGACCCAGTACTTC. As protein: CASSLASGQETQYF.

The rearrangement uses TRBV4-1 and TRBJ1-1, with D possibly TRBD1 on 5 matching bases. Germline CDR1 is MGHRA and CDR2 is YSYEKL. CDR3 length: 14 amino acids. The ends were cut back, 0 bases at V and 6 bases at J, with 11 bases in the middle. The CDR3 coding sequence is TGCGCCAGCAGCCAAGATTGGGGGGGACCTGAAGCTTTCTTT. Translating it yields CASSQDWGGPEAFF.

The chain employs TRBV19 and TRBJ1-1; 8 bases line up with TRBD1. V was clipped by 1 base and J by 1 base; unmatched bases: 8. The CDR3 has 17 residues. The germline V gene encodes CDR1 LNHDA and CDR2 SQIVND (reference sequence). This CDR3 reads CASSIGGQGERNTEAFF. The CDR3 region has the DNA TGTGCCAGTAGTATAGGAGGACAGGGTGAGAGGAACACTGAAGCTTTCTTT. Full variable domain (outside the CDR3, taken from reference TRBV19 and TRBJ1-1): DGGITQSPKYLFRKEGQNVTLSCEQNLNHDAMYWYRQDPGQGLRLIYYSQIVNDFQKGDIAEGYSVSREKKESFPLTVTSAQKNPTAFYLCASSIGGQGERNTEAFFGQGTRLTVV.

This clone came up once. CDR3 sequence reads: CSASAGGLNEQFF. The CDR3 bases are TGCAGTGCTAGTGCGGGGGGGCTCAATGAGCAGTTCTTC. The gene calls are TRBV20-1 and TRBJ2-1; 9 bases line up with TRBD2. From germline, CDR1 is DFQATT and CDR2 SNEGSKA (reference sequence). The V and J ends lost 3 bases and 6 bases, in that order; junction bases with no gene match: 3. CDR3 length: 13 amino acids.

The chain has TRBV2 and TRBJ2-3; 8 bases map to TRBD1. Per germline, CDR1 SNHLY and CDR2 FYNNEI. The trim removed 6 bases at V and 2 bases at J, leaving 7 bases unmatched. CDR3 length: 15 amino acids. The CDR3 region has the DNA TGTGCCAGCAGCCCCCGGACAGGGAACACAGATACGCAGTATTTT. It translates to CASSPRTGNTDTQYF. The complete variable domain, with remaining parts taken from reference TRBV2 and TRBJ2-3, reads EPEVTQTPSHQVTQMGQEVILRCVPISNHLYFYWYRQILGQKVEFLVSFYNNEISEKSEIFDDQFSVERPDGSNFTLKIRSTKLEDSAMYFCASSPRTGNTDTQYFGPGTRLTVL.

The rearrangement links TRBV4-1 to TRBJ1-1; no reliable D call. The germline V gene has CDR1 MGHRA and CDR2 YSYEKL. There are 15 residues in the CDR3. Deletions cut 0 bases from V and 1 base from J, with 9 bases between. CDR3 residues: CASSQEASRNTEAFF. CDR3 nucleotides: TGCGCCAGCAGCCAAGAAGCCTCGAGGAACACTGAAGCTTTCTTT.

This chain uses TRBV10-1 with TRBJ1-2; maybe TRBD1 (6 bases). The CDR3 totals 14 residues. The germline V gene has CDR1 WNHNN and CDR2 SYGVQD (reference sequence). The ends were cut back, 6 bases at V and 4 bases at J, with 15 bases in the middle. CDR3 DNA sequence: TGCGCCAGCAGCCCCAGGGGCTTGGGCTATGGCTACACCTTC. Amino acid sequence: CASSPRGLGYGYTF.